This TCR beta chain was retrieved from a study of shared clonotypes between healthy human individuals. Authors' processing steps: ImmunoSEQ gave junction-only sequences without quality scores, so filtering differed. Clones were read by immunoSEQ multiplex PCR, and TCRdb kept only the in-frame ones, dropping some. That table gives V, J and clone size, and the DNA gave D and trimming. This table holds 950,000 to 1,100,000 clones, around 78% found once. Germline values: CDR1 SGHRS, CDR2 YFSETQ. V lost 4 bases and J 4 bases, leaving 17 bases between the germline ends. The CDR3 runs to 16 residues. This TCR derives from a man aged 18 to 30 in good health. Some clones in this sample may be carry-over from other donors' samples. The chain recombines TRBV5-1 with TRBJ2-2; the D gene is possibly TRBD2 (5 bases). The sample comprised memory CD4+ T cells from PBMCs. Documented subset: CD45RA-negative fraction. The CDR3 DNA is TGCGCCAGCAGCCCCCTAGGGCTAGCCAGCACCGGGGAGCTGTTTTTT. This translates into CASSPLGLASTGELFF.